This T cell receptor beta chain was found in a study of regulatory T cells in long-lasting Graves disease. Study information: Persistent cases took antithyroid drugs over 5 years and stayed TSH receptor antibody positive.

Per the germline V gene, CDR1 is MDHEN and CDR2 is SYDVKM. Losses at the gene ends were 8 bases for V and 3 bases for J; bases not matched to a gene: 9. CDR3 size: 15 residues. Time point reported: persistent/refractory GD, antithyroid drugs over 5 years with positive TRAb. RNA from PBMCs was the source of the TCR library. Construction of TCR beta libraries relied on iRepertoire HTBI primers and on Arm-PCR targeting CDR3 regions. TCRdb called the multiplex PCR reads again in MiXCR, with one record for every CDR3 protein. The repertoire includes 600,000 to 800,000 distinct CDR3 sequences, roughly 30% of them detected once, and about two fifths sits in the top ten. This clonotype has ten or more counts. Its target is unknown. Overall study findings and caveats: With 2,741 shared public clonotypes, persistent patients exceeded new patients, who shared about a thousand.

This chain links TRBV28 with TRBJ1-2, with 10 bases that match TRBD1. The source of this sequence is a female donor with Graves disease. Source: peripheral blood mononuclear cells (PBMCs), taken when the disease was refractory, from a patient treated with antithyroid drugs. The DNA for the CDR3 is TGTGCCAGCCATACCTCCGGGACAGGGGACTATGGCTACACCTTC. Residues: CASHTSGTGDYGYTF.